This passage covers 28 T cell receptor beta chains from one sample sequenced in a study of OX40 agonist ivuxolimab in advanced cancers. Libraries were prepared by immunoSEQ multiplex PCR; TCRdb keeps only in-frame clonotypes and omits some of them. The sample yields about 63,000 clones, 70% to 90% seen once. The specimen was CD4+ or CD8+ T cells sorted from blood, collected in a trial of the OX40 agonist ivuxolimab. The receptors originated from an adult with an advanced solid tumor such as melanoma, head and neck, liver or kidney cancer.

The J gene is TRBJ2-3, the V gene TRBV15; perhaps TRBD2 as D (6 bases). Germline loops: CDR1 LNHNV, CDR2 YYDKDF (reference sequence). This CDR3 contains 14 residues. The V gene lost 5 bases and the J gene lost 1 base, with 10 bases spanning the gap. DNA for the CDR3: TGTGCCACCAGCGGTTGGGGGGGCACAGATACGCAGTATTTT. This translates into CATSGWGGTDTQYF.

The V gene is TRBV7-2, the J gene TRBJ2-5, with unresolved D. The last part of the DNA fits TRBJ2-7 better; the J call may be wrong. There are 15 residues in the CDR3. Germline assignment: CDR1 SGHTA and CDR2 FQGNSA. The CDR3 region has the DNA TGTGCCAGCAGCTTAGTAGTTGGGAACTCCTACGAGCAGTACTTC. Residues: CASSLVVGNSYEQYF.

V gene TRBV5-5 combines with J gene TRBJ2-2, with no clear D. Germline loops: CDR1 SGHKS, CDR2 YYEKEE (reference sequence). The CDR3 has 15 amino acids. With 5 bases removed from V and 0 bases from J, the gap between germline ends came to 11 bases. This CDR3 is CASRLGLANTGELFF. CDR3 bases: TGTGCCAGCAGACTGGGGTTAGCGAACACCGGGGAGCTGTTTTTT. The complete variable domain, with remaining parts taken from reference TRBV5-5 and TRBJ2-2, reads DAGVTQSPTHLIKTRGQQVTLRCSPISGHKSVSWYQQVLGQGPQFIFQYYEKEERGRGNFPDRFSARQFPNYSSELNVNALLLGDSALYLCASRLGLANTGELFFGEGSRLTVL.

The genes are TRBV6-5 and TRBJ1-4; D is undetermined. V lost 7 bases and J 8 bases, leaving 17 bases between the germline ends. The CDR3 loop spans 14 amino acids. Germline V gene lookup returns CDR1 MNHEY and CDR2 SVGAGI. The CDR3 loop reads CASTPRYGEEKLFF. Written as DNA, the CDR3 is TGTGCCAGCACCCCGCGCTACGGAGAGGAAAAACTGTTTTTT.

This rearrangement joins TRBV6-6 to TRBJ1-2, with D perhaps matching TRBD1 (6 bases). Germline CDR1 is MNHNY and CDR2 is SVGAGI (reference sequence). The V end lost 5 bases, the J end lost 7 bases, and 14 bases lay between the germline ends. This CDR3 region has 13 residues. The CDR3 loop reads CASSKTGTSGYTF. CDR3 bases: TGTGCCAGCAGTAAAACCGGGACAAGTGGCTACACCTTC.

The rearrangement links TRBV28 to TRBJ2-7; 9 positions agree with TRBD2. The CDR3 has 15 amino acids. Germline V gene sequence: CDR1 MDHEN, CDR2 SYDVKM. The V and J ends lost 5 bases and 0 bases, in that order; junction bases with no gene match: 5. The CDR3 region is CASSESGRNSYEQYF. The CDR3 coding sequence is TGTGCCAGCAGTGAAAGCGGGAGGAACTCCTACGAGCAGTACTTC. Looking up the rest from reference TRBV28 and TRBJ2-7 gives the full variable domain: DVKVTQSSRYLVKRTGEKVFLECVQDMDHENMFWYRQDPGLGLRLIYFSYDVKMKEKGDIPEGYSVSREKKERFSLILESASTNQTSMYLCASSESGRNSYEQYFGPGTRLTVT.

This chain links TRBV15 with TRBJ2-3; no clear D. Looked up from germline, CDR1 is LNHNV and CDR2 is YYDKDF (reference sequence). The CDR3 has 14 residues. V dropped 3 bases and J dropped 4 bases, with 11 bases sitting between them. DNA for the CDR3: TGTGCCACCAGCAGTGCCACTGGGTCAGATACGCAGTATTTT. Translated: CATSSATGSDTQYF.

This chain links TRBV6-6 with TRBJ1-2; D is unresolved. The CDR3 is 12 residues long. CDR1 is MNHNY and CDR2 is SVGAGI in the germline V gene (reference sequence). V was trimmed by 7 bases and J by 0 bases, leaving 6 bases between them. In DNA, the CDR3 is TGTGCCAGCACCGCATCTAACTATGGCTACACCTTC. It specifies CASTASNYGYTF.

The chain joins TRBV5-1 to TRBJ2-7; D is perhaps TRBD1 or TRBD2 (6 bases each). Trimming removed 3 bases from V and 3 bases from J, with 19 bases in between. The CDR3 sequence is 16 residues long. CDR1 and CDR2 from the germline V gene are SGHRS and YFSETQ. The CDR3 reads CASSSGQPGGNYEQYF. The CDR3 coding sequence is TGCGCCAGCAGCTCTGGACAGCCCGGGGGTAACTACGAGCAGTACTTC.

This chain connects TRBV6-1 to TRBJ2-7; D may correspond to TRBD1 or TRBD2 (6 bases each). This CDR3 spans 15 amino acids. Deletions cut 3 bases from V and 3 bases from J, with 15 bases between. Germline values: CDR1 MNHNS, CDR2 SASEGT. The CDR3 loop is CASSDYQGRIYEQYF. The CDR3 nucleotides read TGTGCCAGCAGTGATTACCAGGGGAGGATCTACGAGCAGTACTTC.

J is TRBJ2-7 and V is TRBV7-9; D possibly corresponds to TRBD2 (5 bases). V was pared by 4 bases and J by 5 bases, with 12 bases between. Germline CDR1 SEHNR, CDR2 FQNEAQ (reference sequence). The CDR3 extends over 13 amino acids. CDR3 loop: CASSSSGFDEQYF. The CDR3 nucleotides read TGTGCCAGCAGCTCCTCGGGATTCGACGAGCAGTACTTC.

CDR3 region: CASSPSNRVRSGELFF. CDR3 sequence (DNA): TGTGCCAGCTCACCGAGCAACAGGGTCCGTTCCGGGGAGCTGTTTTTT. The chain links TRBV18 to TRBJ2-2; TRBD1 might be the D (6 bases). Trimming stripped 3 bases from V and 6 bases from J, with 17 bases between. The CDR3 length is 16 residues. Germline CDR1 and CDR2: KGHSH and LQKENI.

CDR3 sequence reads: CASSAQGSEQYF. The CDR3 bases are TGTGCCAGCAGCGCTCAGGGTTCCGAGCAGTACTTC. The V gene is TRBV9, the J gene TRBJ2-7, with D tentatively TRBD1 (5 bases). Between the trimmed V and J ends, which lost 3 bases and 6 bases, there was a span of 10 bases. CDR3 length: 12 amino acids. Looked up from germline, CDR1 is SGDLS and CDR2 is YYNGEE.

The chain combines TRBV5-4 with TRBJ1-5; 11 bases are a match to TRBD1. V lost 2 bases and J lost 6; bases outside the gene matches: 7. Germline V gives CDR1 SGHNT, CDR2 YYREEE (reference sequence). The CDR3 extends over 16 amino acids. CDR3 sequence: CASSFGTGTGGQPQHF. DNA for the CDR3: TGTGCCAGCAGCTTCGGGACCGGGACAGGGGGTCAGCCCCAGCATTTT.

J is TRBJ2-5 and V is TRBV4-3, with TRBD2 as a possible D gene (5 bases). This CDR3 is 15 amino acids long. Trimming pared 4 bases from V and 5 bases from J, leaving 17 bases between. CDR1 is LGHNA and CDR2 is YSLEER in the germline V gene. CDR3 region: CASSPGGGSMETQYF. CDR3 in DNA: TGCGCCAGCAGCCCCGGTGGAGGCAGTATGGAGACCCAGTACTTC.

This sequence joins TRBV7-3 and TRBJ2-7; D ambiguous. Trimming removed 1 base at V and 0 bases at J, with 7 bases between. Germline CDR1 reads SGHTA; CDR2 reads FQGTGA. This CDR3 has 14 amino acids. The CDR3 bases are TGTGCCAGCAGCTTAAATCCGGGCTCCTACGAGCAGTACTTC. Protein: CASSLNPGSYEQYF. Complete variable domain (other parts from reference TRBV7-3 and TRBJ2-7): GAGVSQTPSNKVTEKGKYVELRCDPISGHTALYWYRQSLGQGPEFLIYFQGTGAADDSGLPNDRFFAVRPEGSVSTLKIQRTERGDSAVYLCASSLNPGSYEQYFGPGTRLTVT.

J is TRBJ2-4 and V is TRBV15; D is perhaps TRBD2 (6 bases). Germline V CDR1 and CDR2: LNHNV, YYDKDF (reference sequence). The V and J ends lost 3 bases and 1 base respectively, with 16 bases between them. The CDR3 is 17 amino acids. CDR3 sequence reads: CATSREYGAGAKNIQYF. The CDR3 coding sequence is TGTGCCACCAGCAGGGAATATGGGGCGGGGGCCAAAAACATTCAGTACTTC.

In its sample, this clone was seen once. The chain combines TRBV6-5 with TRBJ1-5; D unclear. V gave up 6 bases and J gave up 0 bases, with 6 bases separating them. The germline CDR1 and CDR2 sequences are MNHEY and SVGAGI. This CDR3 is 13 amino acids long. CDR3: CASRRVSNQPQHF. CDR3 DNA sequence: TGTGCCAGCAGAAGGGTTAGCAATCAGCCCCAGCATTTT.

V usage is TRBV7-2 and J usage is TRBJ2-1; D is undetermined. Trimming took 0 bases from V and 5 from J, leaving 5 bases between them. The CDR3 is 13 amino acids. Germline V gives CDR1 SGHTA, CDR2 FQGNSA. CDR3 sequence: CASSLAVDNEQFF. The CDR3 coding sequence is TGTGCCAGCAGCTTAGCGGTCGACAATGAGCAGTTCTTC.

The CDR3 region is CASRRLAGGGETQYF. The CDR3 bases are TGTGCCAGCAGGAGGCTAGCGGGAGGCGGTGAGACCCAGTACTTC. The V call is TRBV2, the J call TRBJ2-5; 11 bases are a match to TRBD2. In germline, CDR1 is SNHLY, CDR2 FYNNEI. The CDR3 loop spans 15 amino acids. V gave up 6 bases and J gave up 5 bases; unmatched junction bases: 8.

The J gene is TRBJ2-3, the V gene TRBV7-8; tentatively, D is TRBD2 (5 bases). The CDR3 consists of 15 residues. Germline V gene sequence: CDR1 SGHVS, CDR2 FQNEAQ. The V end lost 1 base, the J end lost 2 bases, and 10 bases lay between the germline ends. The CDR3 bases are TGTGCCAGCAGCTTAGTCGGCGGGCCCACAGATACGCAGTATTTT. This encodes CASSLVGGPTDTQYF. Using reference TRBV7-8 and TRBJ2-3 for the parts outside the CDR3, the full variable domain is GAGVSQSPRYKVAKRGQDVALRCDPISGHVSLFWYQQALGQGPEFLTYFQNEAQLDKSGLPSDRFFAERPEGSVSTLKIQRTQQEDSAVYLCASSLVGGPTDTQYFGPGTRLTVL.

The chain couples TRBV23-1 to TRBJ1-5, with 8 positions matching TRBD1. TRBV23-1 carries the ORF label, with uncertain function. CDR3 length: 15 residues. V shed 9 bases and J 7 bases; nucleotides not matched to a gene: 14. In DNA, the CDR3 is TGCGCCAGTTGGGGGGACAGGCCTCTCGGGCAGCCCCAGCATTTT. This translates into CASWGDRPLGQPQHF.

This clone was detected only once. This chain uses TRBV28 with TRBJ2-1; the D gene is possibly TRBD2 (6 bases). Per germline, CDR1 MDHEN and CDR2 SYDVKM. The ends were cut back, 3 bases at V and 6 bases at J, with 12 bases in the middle. CDR3 size: 14 residues. The CDR3 reads CASSFGSEGNEQFF. In nucleotides, the CDR3 is TGTGCCAGCAGTTTCGGGAGTGAAGGCAATGAGCAGTTCTTC.

This clone was counted between two and nine times. The V and J genes are TRBV7-2 and TRBJ2-1, with D perhaps matching TRBD2 (5 bases). V was shortened by 5 bases and J by 8 bases, with 19 bases between the two germline ends. The germline V gene encodes CDR1 SGHTA and CDR2 FQGNSA. This CDR3 spans 15 amino acids. The CDR3 spells CASSIGIRQSDEQFF. The CDR3 DNA follows: TGTGCCAGCAGCATCGGGATTCGCCAGTCCGATGAGCAGTTCTTC.

The rearrangement links TRBV7-9 to TRBJ2-2; no clear D gene. Germline values: CDR1 SEHNR, CDR2 FQNEAQ (reference sequence). The CDR3 runs to 16 residues. V lost 4 bases and J 3 bases, leaving 15 bases between the germline ends. CDR3 bases: TGTGCCAGCAGCTCCCAATCGGCGTTAGACACCGGGGAGCTGTTTTTT. Amino acid sequence: CASSSQSALDTGELFF. The full variable domain, with the rest looked up from reference TRBV7-9 and TRBJ2-2, is DTGVSQNPRHKITKRGQNVTFRCDPISEHNRLYWYRQTLGQGPEFLTYFQNEAQLEKSRLLSDRFSAERPKGSFSTLEIQRTEQGDSAMYLCASSSQSALDTGELFFGEGSRLTVL.

The chain joins TRBV5-1 to TRBJ2-7; 7 bases are shared with TRBD1. The CDR3 extends over 15 amino acids. Germline CDR1 reads SGHRS; CDR2 reads YFSETQ. J was trimmed by 3 bases and V by 0 bases; bases with no gene match: 6. CDR3 sequence reads: CASSLVTGVYYEQYF. Here the CDR3 DNA reads TGCGCCAGCAGCTTGGTAACAGGGGTTTACTACGAGCAGTACTTC. Full variable domain (rest looked up from reference TRBV5-1 and TRBJ2-7): KAGVTQTPRYLIKTRGQQVTLSCSPISGHRSVSWYQQTPGQGLQFLFEYFSETQRNKGNFPGRFSGRQFSNSRSEMNVSTLELGDSALYLCASSLVTGVYYEQYFGPGTRLTVT.

V is TRBV7-3 and J is TRBJ2-1, with 8 bases lining up with TRBD2. With V trimmed by 3 bases and J by 7 bases, 8 bases remained unmatched. Germline loops: CDR1 SGHTA, CDR2 FQGTGA. The CDR3 has 15 residues. The CDR3 protein is CASSLVKAGANEQFF. CDR3 nucleotide sequence: TGTGCCAGCAGCTTGGTCAAAGCGGGAGCGAATGAGCAGTTCTTC.

This clone occurred a few times. V usage is TRBV19 and J usage is TRBJ1-5, with no clear D. V shed 2 bases and J shed 1 base, with 9 bases lying between them. The CDR3 spans 15 residues. The V gene's germline CDR1 is LNHDA and CDR2 SQIVND (reference sequence). The CDR3 DNA is TGTGCCAGTAGTATACCCCGACTGAGCAATCAGCCCCAGCATTTT. Translation: CASSIPRLSNQPQHF.